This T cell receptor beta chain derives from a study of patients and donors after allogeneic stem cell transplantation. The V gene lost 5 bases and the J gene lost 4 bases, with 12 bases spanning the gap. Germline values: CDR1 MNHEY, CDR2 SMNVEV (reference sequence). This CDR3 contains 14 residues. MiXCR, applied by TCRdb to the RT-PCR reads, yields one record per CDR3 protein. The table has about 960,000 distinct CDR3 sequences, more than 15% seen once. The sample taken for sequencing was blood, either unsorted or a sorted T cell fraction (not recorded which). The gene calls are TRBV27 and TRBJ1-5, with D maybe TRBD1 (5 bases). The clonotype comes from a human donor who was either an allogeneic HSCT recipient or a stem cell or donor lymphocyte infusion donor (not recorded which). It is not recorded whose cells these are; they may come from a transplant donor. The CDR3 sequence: CASSQPGPNQPQHF. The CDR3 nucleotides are TGTGCCAGCAGTCAACCGGGACCTAATCAGCCCCAGCATTTT.